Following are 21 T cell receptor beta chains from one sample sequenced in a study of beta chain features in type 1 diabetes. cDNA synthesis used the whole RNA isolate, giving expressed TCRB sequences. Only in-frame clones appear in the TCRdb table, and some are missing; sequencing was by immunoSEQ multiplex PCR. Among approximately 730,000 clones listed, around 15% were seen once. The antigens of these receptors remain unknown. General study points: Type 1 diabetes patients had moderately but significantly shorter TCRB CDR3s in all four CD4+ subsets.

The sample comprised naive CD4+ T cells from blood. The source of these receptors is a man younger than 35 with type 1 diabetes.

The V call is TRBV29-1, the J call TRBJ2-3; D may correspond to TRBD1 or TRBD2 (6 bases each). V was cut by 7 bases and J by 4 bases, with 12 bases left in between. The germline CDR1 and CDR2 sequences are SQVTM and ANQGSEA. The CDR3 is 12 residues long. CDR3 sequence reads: CSGRRGADTQYF. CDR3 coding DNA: TGCAGCGGCCGGAGGGGGGCAGATACGCAGTATTTT.

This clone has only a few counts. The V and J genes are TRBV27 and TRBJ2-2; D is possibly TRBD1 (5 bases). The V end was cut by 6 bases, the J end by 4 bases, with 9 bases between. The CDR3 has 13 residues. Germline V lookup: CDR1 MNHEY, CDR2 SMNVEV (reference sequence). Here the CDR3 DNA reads TGTGCCAGCAGAATAGGGGTCACCGGGGAGCTGTTTTTT. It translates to CASRIGVTGELFF.

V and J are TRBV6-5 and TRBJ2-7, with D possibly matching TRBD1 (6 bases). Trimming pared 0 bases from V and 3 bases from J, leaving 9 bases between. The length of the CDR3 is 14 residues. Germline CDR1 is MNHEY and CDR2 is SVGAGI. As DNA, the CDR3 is TGTGCCAGCAGTTACTCTGACAGGCGCTACGAGCAGTACTTC. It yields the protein CASSYSDRRYEQYF.

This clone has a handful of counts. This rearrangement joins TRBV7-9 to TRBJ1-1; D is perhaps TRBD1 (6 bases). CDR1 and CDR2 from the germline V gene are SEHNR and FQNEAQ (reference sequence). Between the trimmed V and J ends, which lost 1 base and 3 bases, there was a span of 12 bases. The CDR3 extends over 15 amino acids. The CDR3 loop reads CASSLGAGADTEAFF. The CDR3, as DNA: TGTGCCAGCAGCTTAGGTGCGGGGGCGGACACTGAAGCTTTCTTT.

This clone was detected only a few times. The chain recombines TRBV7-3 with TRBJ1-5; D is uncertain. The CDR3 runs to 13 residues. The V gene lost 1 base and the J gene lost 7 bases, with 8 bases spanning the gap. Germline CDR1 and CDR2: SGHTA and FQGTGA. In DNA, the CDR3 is TGTGCCAGCAGCTTAAATCCAGGCCAGCCCCAGCATTTT. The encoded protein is CASSLNPGQPQHF. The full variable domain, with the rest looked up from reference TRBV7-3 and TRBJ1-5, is GAGVSQTPSNKVTEKGKYVELRCDPISGHTALYWYRQSLGQGPEFLIYFQGTGAADDSGLPNDRFFAVRPEGSVSTLKIQRTERGDSAVYLCASSLNPGQPQHFGDGTRLSIL.

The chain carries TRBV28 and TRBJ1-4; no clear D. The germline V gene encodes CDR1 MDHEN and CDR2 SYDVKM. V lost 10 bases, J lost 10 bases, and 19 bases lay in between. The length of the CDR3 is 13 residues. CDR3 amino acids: CAISAAYSPKLFF. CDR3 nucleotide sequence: TGTGCCATCAGCGCCGCTTACTCGCCAAAACTGTTTTTT.

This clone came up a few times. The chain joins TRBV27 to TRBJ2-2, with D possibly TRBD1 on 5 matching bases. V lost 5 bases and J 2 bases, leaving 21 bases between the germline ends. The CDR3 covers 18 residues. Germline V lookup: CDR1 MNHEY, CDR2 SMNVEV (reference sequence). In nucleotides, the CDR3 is TGTGCCAGCAGTCCTCAGGGCGGTAGGGTAGGAAACACCGGGGAGCTGTTTTTT. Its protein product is CASSPQGGRVGNTGELFF.

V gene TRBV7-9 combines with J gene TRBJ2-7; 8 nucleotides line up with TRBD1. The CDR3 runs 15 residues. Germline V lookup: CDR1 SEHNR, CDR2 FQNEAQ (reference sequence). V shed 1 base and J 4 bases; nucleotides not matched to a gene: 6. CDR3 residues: CASSLVQGAEYEQYF. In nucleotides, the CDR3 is TGTGCCAGCAGCTTAGTGCAGGGGGCGGAATACGAGCAGTACTTC.

The DNA for the CDR3 is TGTGCCAGCAGCGGCCGGGACCCAAATTCACCCCTCCACTTT. This encodes CASSGRDPNSPLHF. The V gene is TRBV9, the J gene TRBJ1-6; the D gene is possibly TRBD1 (5 bases). Trimming stripped 3 bases from V and 7 bases from J, with 11 bases between. CDR3 size: 14 residues. Germline V gene sequence: CDR1 SGDLS, CDR2 YYNGEE.

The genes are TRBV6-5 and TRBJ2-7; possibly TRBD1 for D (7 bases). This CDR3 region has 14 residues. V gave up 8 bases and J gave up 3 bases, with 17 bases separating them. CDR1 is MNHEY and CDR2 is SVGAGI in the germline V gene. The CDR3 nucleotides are TGTGCCAGCGCCAAGGCGGGACAGAACTACGAGCAGTACTTC. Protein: CASAKAGQNYEQYF.

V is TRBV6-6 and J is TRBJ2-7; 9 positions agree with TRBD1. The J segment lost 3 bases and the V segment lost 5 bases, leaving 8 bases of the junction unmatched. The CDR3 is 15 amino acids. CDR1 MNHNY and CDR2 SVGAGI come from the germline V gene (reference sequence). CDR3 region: CASSTPDRGGYEQYF. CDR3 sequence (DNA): TGTGCCAGCAGTACCCCGGACAGGGGTGGCTACGAGCAGTACTTC.

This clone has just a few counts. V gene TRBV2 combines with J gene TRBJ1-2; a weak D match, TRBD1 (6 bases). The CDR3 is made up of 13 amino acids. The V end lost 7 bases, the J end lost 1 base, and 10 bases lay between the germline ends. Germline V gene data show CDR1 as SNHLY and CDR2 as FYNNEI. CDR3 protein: CASTGVDNYGYTF. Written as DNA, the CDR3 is TGTGCCAGCACAGGGGTTGATAACTATGGCTACACCTTC.

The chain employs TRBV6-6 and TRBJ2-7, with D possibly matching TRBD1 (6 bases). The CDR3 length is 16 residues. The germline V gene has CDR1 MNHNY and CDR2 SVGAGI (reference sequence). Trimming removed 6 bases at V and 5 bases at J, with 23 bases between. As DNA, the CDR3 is TGTGCCAGCAGGTCCCCCCTGGGGGCAGGTAGAAACGAGCAGTACTTC. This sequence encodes CASRSPLGAGRNEQYF.

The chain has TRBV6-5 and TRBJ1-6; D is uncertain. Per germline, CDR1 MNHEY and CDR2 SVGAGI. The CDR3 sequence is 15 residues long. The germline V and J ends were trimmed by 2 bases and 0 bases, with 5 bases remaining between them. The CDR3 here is CASSYQSSYNSPLHF. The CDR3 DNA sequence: TGTGCCAGCAGTTACCAGAGCTCCTATAATTCACCCCTCCACTTT.

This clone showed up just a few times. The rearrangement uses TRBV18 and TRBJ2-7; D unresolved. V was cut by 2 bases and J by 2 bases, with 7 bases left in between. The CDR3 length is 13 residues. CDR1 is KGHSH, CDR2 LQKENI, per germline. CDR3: CASSPAGAYEQYF. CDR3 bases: TGTGCCAGCTCACCAGCAGGTGCCTACGAGCAGTACTTC.

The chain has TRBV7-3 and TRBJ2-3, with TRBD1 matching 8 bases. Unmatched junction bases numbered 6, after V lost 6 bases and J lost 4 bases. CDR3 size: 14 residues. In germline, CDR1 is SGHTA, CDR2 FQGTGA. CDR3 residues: CASSPGQGSDTQYF. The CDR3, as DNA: TGTGCCAGCAGTCCCGGACAGGGATCAGATACGCAGTATTTT.

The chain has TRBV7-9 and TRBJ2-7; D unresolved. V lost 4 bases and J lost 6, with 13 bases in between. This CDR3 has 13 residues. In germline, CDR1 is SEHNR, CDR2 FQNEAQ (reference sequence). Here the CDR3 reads CASSSREWGEQYF. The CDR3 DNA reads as TGTGCCAGCAGCTCGAGAGAATGGGGCGAGCAGTACTTC.

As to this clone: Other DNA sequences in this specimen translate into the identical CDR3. CDR3 region: CASSPVGGNTGELFF. The DNA for the CDR3 is TGTGCCAGCAGCCCAGTTGGGGGAAACACCGGGGAGCTGTTTTTT. This chain uses TRBV7-9 with TRBJ2-2, with D perhaps given as TRBD1 or TRBD2 (5 bases each). Trimming stripped 5 bases from V and 2 bases from J, with 12 bases between. The length of the CDR3 is 15 residues. From germline, CDR1 is SEHNR and CDR2 FQNEAQ (reference sequence). The full variable domain, in which reference TRBV7-9 and TRBJ2-2 provide the parts outside the CDR3, is DTGVSQNPRHKITKRGQNVTFRCDPISEHNRLYWYRQTLGQGPEFLTYFQNEAQLEKSRLLSDRFSAERPKGSFSTLEIQRTEQGDSAMYLCASSPVGGNTGELFFGEGSRLTVL.

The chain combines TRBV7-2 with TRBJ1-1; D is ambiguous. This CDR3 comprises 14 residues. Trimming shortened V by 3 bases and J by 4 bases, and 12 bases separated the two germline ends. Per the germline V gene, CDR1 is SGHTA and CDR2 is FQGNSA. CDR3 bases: TGTGCCAGCAGCTTGGGTGCCTGGGGCACTGAAGCTTTCTTT. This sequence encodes CASSLGAWGTEAFF. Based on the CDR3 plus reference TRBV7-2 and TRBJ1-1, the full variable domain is GAGVSQSPSNKVTEKGKDVELRCDPISGHTALYWYRQSLGQGLEFLIYFQGNSAPDKSGLPSDRFSAERTGGSVSTLTIQRTQQEDSAVYLCASSLGAWGTEAFFGQGTRLTVV.

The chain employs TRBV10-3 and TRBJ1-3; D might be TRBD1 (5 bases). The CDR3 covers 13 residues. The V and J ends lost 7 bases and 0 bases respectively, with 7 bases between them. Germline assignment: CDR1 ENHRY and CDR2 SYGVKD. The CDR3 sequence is CAITTDSGNTIYF. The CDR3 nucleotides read TGTGCCATCACGACAGACTCTGGAAACACCATATATTTT.

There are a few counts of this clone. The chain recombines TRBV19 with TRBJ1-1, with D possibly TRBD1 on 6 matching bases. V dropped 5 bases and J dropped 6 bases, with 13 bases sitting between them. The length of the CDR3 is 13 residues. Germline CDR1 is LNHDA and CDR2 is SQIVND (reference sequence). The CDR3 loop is CASSLPRGPEAFF. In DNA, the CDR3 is TGTGCCAGTAGTTTACCCAGGGGCCCTGAAGCTTTCTTT. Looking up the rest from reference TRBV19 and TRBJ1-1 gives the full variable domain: DGGITQSPKYLFRKEGQNVTLSCEQNLNHDAMYWYRQDPGQGLRLIYYSQIVNDFQKGDIAEGYSVSREKKESFPLTVTSAQKNPTAFYLCASSLPRGPEAFFGQGTRLTVV.